The 3 T cell receptor beta chains reported below all come from one sample, sequenced in a study of blood T cell repertoires in COVID-19. Produced via immunoSEQ multiplex PCR; TCRdb's table is partial and in-frame only. In the table there are around 250,000 clones, about 85% of which are singletons. The sequencing sample was made of peripheral blood. The receptors shown here come from a man under 40 who had recovered from COVID-19.

The chain combines TRBV2 with TRBJ1-4; D is perhaps TRBD1 (5 bases). The germline gives CDR1 SNHLY, CDR2 FYNNEI. The germline V and J ends were trimmed by 6 bases and 3 bases, with 17 bases remaining between them. The CDR3 covers 16 residues. CDR3 sequence (DNA): TGTGCCAGCAGCTCCGTGGGGCTTGGGGCTAATGAAAAACTGTTTTTT. This translates into CASSSVGLGANEKLFF.

This clone was observed a handful of times. The J gene is TRBJ2-3, the V gene TRBV27, with D possibly TRBD2 on 6 matching bases. V dropped 6 bases and J dropped 2 bases, with 15 bases sitting between them. Per the germline V gene, CDR1 is MNHEY and CDR2 is SMNVEV (reference sequence). The CDR3 covers 15 residues. The CDR3 nucleotides are TGTGCCAGCAGGCGCACTAGCTCCCCCACAGATACGCAGTATTTT. It encodes CASRRTSSPTDTQYF.

This clone is deemed medium-sized. This rearrangement joins TRBV28 to TRBJ1-3; D is uncertain. V was cut by 7 bases and J by 7 bases, with 11 bases left in between. The length of the CDR3 is 12 residues. Germline values: CDR1 MDHEN, CDR2 SYDVKM. CDR3 loop: CASTTTGNTIYF. CDR3 DNA: TGTGCCAGCACTACTACCGGGAACACCATATATTTT.